The entry below gives a single TCR beta chain sequence along with its context. CDR1 SGHDN and CDR2 FVKESK come from the germline V gene. The CDR3 length is 16 residues. The germline V and J ends were trimmed by 3 bases and 3 bases, with 17 bases remaining between them. These data come from a study of PD-1 and CTLA-4 blockade in melanoma. Only in-frame clones appear in the TCRdb table, and some are missing; sequencing was by immunoSEQ multiplex PCR. The table lists about 30,000 clones, roughly nine tenths of them singletons, with 6% to 7% in the top ten. This chain uses TRBV14 with TRBJ1-2; weak D call: TRBD1 (6 bases). The receptor's source is a human donor with melanoma. The sample was CD8+ T cells from peripheral blood, taken from a patient given anti-PD-1 treatment. CDR3 protein: CASSHRRAGADYGYTF. CDR3 coding DNA: TGTGCCAGCAGCCATCGTAGGGCGGGGGCCGACTATGGCTACACCTTC.